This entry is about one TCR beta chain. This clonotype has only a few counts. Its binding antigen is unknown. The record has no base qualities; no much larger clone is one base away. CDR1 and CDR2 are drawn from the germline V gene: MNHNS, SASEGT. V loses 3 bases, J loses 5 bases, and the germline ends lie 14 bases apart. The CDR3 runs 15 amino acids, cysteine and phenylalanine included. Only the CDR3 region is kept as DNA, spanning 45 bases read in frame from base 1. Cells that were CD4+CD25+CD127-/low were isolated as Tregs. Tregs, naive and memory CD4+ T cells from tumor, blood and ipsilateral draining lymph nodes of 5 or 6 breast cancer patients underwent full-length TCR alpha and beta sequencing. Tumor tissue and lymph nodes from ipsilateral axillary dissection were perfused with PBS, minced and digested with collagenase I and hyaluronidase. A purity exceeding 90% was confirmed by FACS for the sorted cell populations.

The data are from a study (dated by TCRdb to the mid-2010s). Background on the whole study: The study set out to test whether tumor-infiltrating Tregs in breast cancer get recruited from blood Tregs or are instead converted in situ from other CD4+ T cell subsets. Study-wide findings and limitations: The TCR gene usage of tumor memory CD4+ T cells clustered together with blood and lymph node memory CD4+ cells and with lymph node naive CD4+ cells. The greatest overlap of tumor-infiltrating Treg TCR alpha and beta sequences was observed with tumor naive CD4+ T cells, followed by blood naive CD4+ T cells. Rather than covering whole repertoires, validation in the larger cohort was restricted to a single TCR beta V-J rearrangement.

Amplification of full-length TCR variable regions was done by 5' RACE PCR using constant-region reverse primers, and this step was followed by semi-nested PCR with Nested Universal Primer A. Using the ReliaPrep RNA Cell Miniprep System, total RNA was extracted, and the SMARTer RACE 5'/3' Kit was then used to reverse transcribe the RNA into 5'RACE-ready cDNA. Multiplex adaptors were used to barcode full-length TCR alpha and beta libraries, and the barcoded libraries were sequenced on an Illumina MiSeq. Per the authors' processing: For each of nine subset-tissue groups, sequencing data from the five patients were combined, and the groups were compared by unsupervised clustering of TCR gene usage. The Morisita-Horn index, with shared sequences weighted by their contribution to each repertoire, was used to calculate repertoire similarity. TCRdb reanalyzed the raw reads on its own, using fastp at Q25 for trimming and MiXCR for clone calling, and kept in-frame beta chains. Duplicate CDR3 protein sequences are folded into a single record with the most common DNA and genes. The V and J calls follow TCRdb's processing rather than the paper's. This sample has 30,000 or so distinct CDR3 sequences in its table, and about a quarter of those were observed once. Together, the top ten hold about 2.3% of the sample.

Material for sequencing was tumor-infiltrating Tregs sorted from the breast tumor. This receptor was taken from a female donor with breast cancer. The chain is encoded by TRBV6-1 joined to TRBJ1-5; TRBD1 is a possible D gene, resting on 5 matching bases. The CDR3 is CASSDLMTDHQPQHF. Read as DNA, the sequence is TGTGCCAGCAGTGACCTAATGACAGACCATCAGCCCCAGCATTTT.